The 5 T cell receptor beta chains reported below all come from one sample, sequenced in a study of blood T cells in healthy people across ages. A second PCR, run for about 7 to 11 cycles, used a sample-barcoded 5' primer plus a J-beta primer mix. TCRdb reanalysed the 5' RACE reads using MiXCR and keeps one entry per CDR3 protein. The sample includes some 1.1 million distinct CDR3 sequences, around two fifths of them seen just once. Sequenced sample: blood. The receptor set was obtained from a man aged 18-30 years in good health.

This sequence joins TRBV7-8 and TRBJ1-6, with a tentative D call TRBD1 (5 bases). The CDR3 extends over 16 amino acids. V gave up 5 bases and J gave up 7 bases, with 18 bases separating them. Germline V CDR1 and CDR2: SGHVS, FQNEAQ. The CDR3 loop reads CASSLRGRVLNSPLHF. CDR3 sequence (DNA): TGTGCCAGCAGCCTAAGGGGCAGGGTCTTGAATTCACCCCTCCACTTT. The complete variable domain, with remaining parts taken from reference TRBV7-8 and TRBJ1-6, reads GAGVSQSPRYKVAKRGQDVALRCDPISGHVSLFWYQQALGQGPEFLTYFQNEAQLDKSGLPSDRFFAERPEGSVSTLKIQRTQQEDSAVYLCASSLRGRVLNSPLHFGNGTRLTVT.

This clonotype was detected only a few times. V is TRBV7-2 and J is TRBJ2-3; D is unclear. CDR3 length equals 16 residues. Germline V lookup: CDR1 SGHTA, CDR2 FQGNSA. The ends were cut back, 3 bases at V and 0 bases at J, with 13 bases in the middle. CDR3 amino acids: CASSFPILASTDTQYF. The CDR3, as DNA: TGTGCCAGCAGCTTTCCAATTTTAGCTAGCACAGATACGCAGTATTTT.

The chain uses TRBV2 and TRBJ1-1; no firm D call. V was cut by 6 bases and J by 3 bases, with 11 bases left in between. This CDR3 comprises 13 residues. Germline V CDR1 and CDR2: SNHLY, FYNNEI. CDR3 residues: CASRRLRDTEAFF. CDR3 sequence (DNA): TGTGCCAGCAGGAGGTTGAGAGACACTGAAGCTTTCTTT.

For this clonotype: This clone may be a read error of a much larger clone one base away. The chain couples TRBV7-2 to TRBJ2-1; D is unclear. The germline V gene encodes CDR1 SGHTA and CDR2 FQGNSA. The CDR3 length is 13 residues. In nucleotides, the CDR3 is TGTGCCAGCACCCCAAGCTCCTACGATGAGCAGTTCTTC. Translation: CASTPSSYDEQFF.

V usage is TRBV2 and J usage is TRBJ2-1, with a weak D call TRBD2 (6 bases). CDR1 and CDR2 from the germline V gene are SNHLY and FYNNEI. Trimming removed 6 bases from V and 7 bases from J, with 19 bases in between. This CDR3 contains 15 residues. CDR3 region: CASRSAGGRGNEQFF. DNA for the CDR3: TGTGCCAGCAGATCGGCCGGAGGGAGAGGGAATGAGCAGTTCTTC.